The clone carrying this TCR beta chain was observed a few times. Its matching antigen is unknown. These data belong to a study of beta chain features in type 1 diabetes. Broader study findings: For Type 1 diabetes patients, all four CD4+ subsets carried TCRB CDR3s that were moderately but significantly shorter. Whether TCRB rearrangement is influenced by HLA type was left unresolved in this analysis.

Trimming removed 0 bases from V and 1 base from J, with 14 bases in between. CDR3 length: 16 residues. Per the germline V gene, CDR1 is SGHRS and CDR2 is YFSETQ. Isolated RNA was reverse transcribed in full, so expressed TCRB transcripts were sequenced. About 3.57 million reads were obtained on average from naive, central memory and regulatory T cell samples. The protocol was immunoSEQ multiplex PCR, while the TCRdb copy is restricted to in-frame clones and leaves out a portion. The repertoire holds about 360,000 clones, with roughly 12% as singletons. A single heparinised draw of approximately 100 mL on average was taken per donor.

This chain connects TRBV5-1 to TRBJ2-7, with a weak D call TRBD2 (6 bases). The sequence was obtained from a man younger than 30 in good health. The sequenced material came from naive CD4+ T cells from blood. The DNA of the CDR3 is TGCGCCAGCAGCTTGGCCCCGGGGGTAGGATCCTACGAGCAGTACTTC. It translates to CASSLAPGVGSYEQYF.